The 24 T cell receptor beta chains presented below share a single source sample, sequenced in a study of cytomegalovirus exposure and HLA in healthy donors. Profiling relied on immunoSEQ multiplex PCR, and the TCRdb table lists in-frame clones only, not all of them. The data hold about 190,000 clones, with more than 75% observed a single time. The specimen sequenced was PBMCs. The source of these receptors is a woman aged 18-35 years in good health and CMV-seronegative.

The genes are TRBV5-1 and TRBJ2-3; D is possibly TRBD2 (5 bases). Trimming took 5 bases from V and 3 from J, leaving 13 bases between them. Germline CDR1 and CDR2: SGHRS and YFSETQ. The CDR3 spans 14 residues. In DNA, the CDR3 is TGCGCCAGCAGTAGAGGGTTTGAAACAGATACGCAGTATTTT. Residues: CASSRGFETDTQYF.

The V call is TRBV7-2, the J call TRBJ1-2; TRBD1 is a possible D gene (6 bases). CDR3 length equals 13 residues. Germline values: CDR1 SGHTA, CDR2 FQGNSA. V lost 4 bases and J lost 3, with 9 bases in between. The CDR3 DNA sequence: TGTGCCAGCAGCTACAGGGTTGACTATGGCTACACCTTC. Its translation: CASSYRVDYGYTF.

The chain has TRBV5-4 and TRBJ1-4; TRBD1 might be the D (6 bases). The V end lost 2 bases, the J end lost 1 base, and 6 bases lay between the germline ends. The V gene's germline CDR1 is SGHNT and CDR2 YYREEE (reference sequence). This CDR3 is 14 amino acids long. CDR3 residues: CASSLQGTNEKLFF. CDR3 DNA sequence: TGTGCCAGCAGCTTACAGGGAACTAATGAAAAACTGTTTTTT.

The chain has TRBV30 and TRBJ1-4, with D possibly being TRBD1 (6 bases). Trimming took off 2 bases at V and 10 bases at J, with 14 bases between the two ends. Germline-derived CDR1 and CDR2 are GTSNPN and SVGIG (reference sequence). The CDR3 loop spans 13 amino acids. The CDR3 DNA follows: TGTGCCTGGAGTATCTACAGGGCCGGAAAACTGTTTTTT. It codes for CAWSIYRAGKLFF.

The V and J genes are TRBV19 and TRBJ2-3; possible D gene TRBD1, 6 bases. The CDR3 length is 16 residues. Germline V gives CDR1 LNHDA, CDR2 SQIVND (reference sequence). The germline V and J ends were trimmed by 5 bases and 2 bases, with 17 bases remaining between them. DNA for the CDR3: TGTGCCAGTAGTGTCAACAGGGCCTCCTCCACAGATACGCAGTATTTT. Its translation: CASSVNRASSTDTQYF.

This clone occurred once. The genes are TRBV19 and TRBJ1-1; perhaps TRBD1 as D (6 bases). The germline CDR1 and CDR2 sequences are LNHDA and SQIVND (reference sequence). Trimming removed 10 bases from V and 9 bases from J, with 18 bases in between. CDR3 size: 12 residues. CDR3 bases: TGTGCCACCACCCTGGACAGCCCTCAAGCTTTCTTT. Protein: CATTLDSPQAFF.

The chain links TRBV25-1 to TRBJ1-2; 8 bases map to TRBD1. Germline V lookup: CDR1 MGHDK, CDR2 SYGVNS. The CDR3 sequence is 14 residues long. Unmatched junction bases numbered 3, after V lost 2 bases and J lost 4 bases. CDR3 sequence: CASSEQGAAYGYTF. CDR3 nucleotides: TGTGCCAGCAGTGAACAGGGGGCGGCCTATGGCTACACCTTC.

The rearrangement joins TRBV5-1 to TRBJ1-3; D is unclear. The germline V gene encodes CDR1 SGHRS and CDR2 YFSETQ. The CDR3 length is 18 residues. V was trimmed by 0 bases and J by 1 base, leaving 17 bases between them. Here the CDR3 DNA reads TGCGCCAGCAGCTTGGTGTCGGGAGGCCATCGATCTGGAAACACCATATATTTT. Translating gives CASSLVSGGHRSGNTIYF.

The gene calls are TRBV5-5 and TRBJ2-7; TRBD1 matches 12 bases. V shed 7 bases, J shed 0 bases, and the junction held 11 bases outside the gene matches. The germline V gene has CDR1 SGHKS and CDR2 YYEKEE (reference sequence). The CDR3 covers 17 residues. The CDR3 DNA follows: TGTGCCAGCCGGTGGGGACAGGGGGCTATAATCTCCTACGAGCAGTACTTC. Translation gives CASRWGQGAIISYEQYF. Looking up the rest from reference TRBV5-5 and TRBJ2-7 gives the full variable domain: DAGVTQSPTHLIKTRGQQVTLRCSPISGHKSVSWYQQVLGQGPQFIFQYYEKEERGRGNFPDRFSARQFPNYSSELNVNALLLGDSALYLCASRWGQGAIISYEQYFGPGTRLTVT.

The chain has TRBV30 and TRBJ2-7; D perhaps matches TRBD1 (5 bases). CDR3 length equals 15 residues. V was pared by 2 bases and J by 2 bases, with 16 bases between. Germline V CDR1 and CDR2: GTSNPN, SVGIG (reference sequence). The CDR3 loop is CAWSLKGMGPYEQYF. In DNA form, the CDR3 reads TGTGCCTGGAGTTTAAAGGGGATGGGGCCCTACGAGCAGTACTTC.

The chain is built from TRBV19 and TRBJ1-5; 7 bases map to TRBD1. The CDR3 has 15 residues. Germline V gives CDR1 LNHDA, CDR2 SQIVND (reference sequence). Trimming cost V 5 bases and J 2 bases; bases outside gene matches: 6. CDR3 protein: CASSLTGTGNQPQHF. CDR3 nucleotides: TGTGCCAGTAGTTTGACAGGGACGGGCAATCAGCCCCAGCATTTT.

The chain uses TRBV5-1 and TRBJ2-6; 7 bases fit TRBD1. Germline V gene data show CDR1 as SGHRS and CDR2 as YFSETQ. The CDR3 sequence is 15 residues long. With 3 bases clipped from V and 4 bases from J, the junction kept 4 bases outside the gene matches. The CDR3 nucleotides are TGCGCCAGCAGCTATACAGGGGAAGGGGCCAACGTCCTGACTTTC. Its translation: CASSYTGEGANVLTF.

The V and J genes are TRBV6-1 and TRBJ1-6; 10 bases align to TRBD1. The CDR3 totals 16 residues. Germline V gene data show CDR1 as MNHNS and CDR2 as SASEGT. J was trimmed by 10 bases and V by 0 bases; bases with no gene match: 6. CDR3 coding DNA: TGTGCCAGCAGTGAAGCGCTAAGGGGACAGGGGTCACCCCTCCACTTT. Amino acid sequence: CASSEALRGQGSPLHF.

The chain is built from TRBV9 and TRBJ1-1, with 10 bases matching TRBD1. The CDR3 totals 19 residues. The V gene end was trimmed by 3 bases and the J gene end by 0 bases; junction bases not matched to a gene: 14. The germline V gene has CDR1 SGDLS and CDR2 YYNGEE. The CDR3 DNA reads as TGTGCCAGCAGCGCAAACCGGGACAGGGGAGTCTCCATGAACACTGAAGCTTTCTTT. Translating it yields CASSANRDRGVSMNTEAFF.

This chain uses TRBV10-3 with TRBJ1-3; TRBD1 agrees at 10 bases. The germline CDR1 and CDR2 sequences are ENHRY and SYGVKD. CDR3 length equals 18 residues. The J segment lost 1 base and the V segment lost 1 base, leaving 7 bases of the junction unmatched. DNA of the CDR3: TGTGCCATCAGTGAGTGGGGGACAGGGGTGAATTCTGGAAACACCATATATTTT. It encodes CAISEWGTGVNSGNTIYF.

The rearrangement uses TRBV6-1 and TRBJ2-7, with D hard to call. The CDR3 runs 15 residues. The V gene's germline CDR1 is MNHNS and CDR2 SASEGT. V was trimmed by 2 bases and J by 4 bases, leaving 15 bases between them. The CDR3 DNA reads TGTGCCAGCAGTGAAAGCCCCCTGCTTTTTTACGAGCAGTACTTC. Translated, it gives CASSESPLLFYEQYF.

This chain joins TRBV5-4 and TRBJ2-7, with D possibly being TRBD1 (5 bases). V dropped 4 bases and J dropped 2 bases, with 13 bases sitting between them. The CDR3 runs to 14 residues. Germline values: CDR1 SGHNT, CDR2 YYREEE (reference sequence). CDR3 sequence (DNA): TGTGCCAGCAGCCCCGACAGATTAGCCTACGAGCAGTACTTC. Protein sequence: CASSPDRLAYEQYF.

V is TRBV7-9 and J is TRBJ2-1; 10 nucleotides line up with TRBD2. The CDR3 has 16 amino acids. After removal of 5 bases from V and 6 bases from J, the junction contained 10 bases not matched to a gene. Germline lookup yields CDR1 SEHNR and CDR2 FQNEAQ (reference sequence). The CDR3, as DNA: TGTGCCAGCAGCCTCCTTAGCGGGAGGTTAGGCAATGAGCAGTTCTTC. Translation: CASSLLSGRLGNEQFF.

The chain employs TRBV11-2 and TRBJ1-5; 7 bases are a match to TRBD1. Germline values: CDR1 SGHAT, CDR2 FQNNGV. The CDR3 loop spans 15 amino acids. The J segment lost 5 bases and the V segment lost 5 bases, leaving 9 bases of the junction unmatched. The CDR3 sequence is CASSRDSVRDQPQHF. The CDR3 nucleotides read TGTGCCAGCAGCCGGGACAGCGTAAGAGATCAGCCCCAGCATTTT.

The rearrangement joins TRBV5-1 to TRBJ1-5; D possibly corresponds to TRBD1 (5 bases). Looked up from germline, CDR1 is SGHRS and CDR2 is YFSETQ. The CDR3 length is 15 residues. Deletions cut 0 bases from V and 5 bases from J, with 12 bases between. Here the CDR3 reads CASSLGRGEDQPQHF. CDR3 nucleotide sequence: TGCGCCAGCAGCTTGGGTAGGGGCGAAGATCAGCCCCAGCATTTT.

The chain recombines TRBV5-4 with TRBJ2-7, with 8 bases identical to TRBD1. Germline V CDR1 and CDR2: SGHNT, YYREEE (reference sequence). With V trimmed by 6 bases and J by 1 base, 21 bases remained unmatched. This CDR3 contains 19 residues. The CDR3 bases are TGTGCCAGCACCGGTCGGTTAGTTACAGGGGGGACTCTATCCTACGAGCAGTACTTC. It encodes CASTGRLVTGGTLSYEQYF.

This sequence joins TRBV5-1 and TRBJ2-3; no clear D. V dropped 0 bases and J dropped 2 bases, with 13 bases sitting between them. The germline CDR1 and CDR2 sequences are SGHRS and YFSETQ. The CDR3 totals 16 residues. CDR3 in DNA: TGCGCCAGCAGCTTGGTCCTCGGGTCCCCCACAGATACGCAGTATTTT. Its translation is CASSLVLGSPTDTQYF.

This chain links TRBV5-1 with TRBJ1-1; D perhaps matches TRBD1 (6 bases). Between the trimmed V and J ends, which lost 0 bases and 1 base, there was a span of 10 bases. Germline CDR1 is SGHRS and CDR2 is YFSETQ. This CDR3 has 15 amino acids. In nucleotides, the CDR3 is TGCGCCAGCAGCTTGGCCACAGGGAGGAACACTGAAGCTTTCTTT. It yields the protein CASSLATGRNTEAFF.

The rearrangement joins TRBV7-8 to TRBJ1-2; D may be TRBD1 (6 bases). The germline CDR1 and CDR2 sequences are SGHVS and FQNEAQ. The V end lost 5 bases, the J end lost 3 bases, and 16 bases lay between the germline ends. The CDR3 loop spans 15 amino acids. This chain's CDR3 is CASSPPRQAHYGYTF. For the CDR3, the DNA is TGTGCCAGCAGCCCACCCAGACAGGCCCACTATGGCTACACCTTC. The whole variable domain, filled in from reference TRBV7-8 and TRBJ1-2, reads GAGVSQSPRYKVAKRGQDVALRCDPISGHVSLFWYQQALGQGPEFLTYFQNEAQLDKSGLPSDRFFAERPEGSVSTLKIQRTQQEDSAVYLCASSPPRQAHYGYTFGSGTRLTVV.